This T cell receptor beta chain was profiled in a study of T cells after yellow fever vaccination. Whole-study findings and limits: Abundant clonotypes from the bulk population could contaminate FACS-sorted repertoires.

Researchers made TCR cDNA using 5'RACE template switching, and this step added a universal primer site and UMIs. Each CDR3 protein gets one entry after TCRdb re-called the 5' RACE reads with MiXCR. The sample shows hundreds of thousands of distinct CDR3 sequences, over 9% of them seen only once. This clonotype occurred many times. What it recognizes is unknown. The ends lost 7 bases at V and 8 bases at J; junction bases unmatched: 15. The CDR3 loop spans 16 amino acids. The germline V gene has CDR1 KGHDR and CDR2 SFDVKD. The material was PBMCs, obtained on the day of the yellow fever booster vaccination. The sequence was collected from a man aged 25 to 40 who received the YFV17D yellow fever vaccine. The chain links TRBV24-1 to TRBJ2-1; 8 bases map to TRBD2. Here the CDR3 DNA reads TGTGCCACCAGCGCTCGGGGGGGACACCGGGTGGATGAGCAGTTCTTC. Translating gives CATSARGGHRVDEQFF.